The T cell receptor beta chain under discussion was sequenced for a study of early T cells in non-severe SARS-CoV-2 infection. Study details: With bulk RNA from unsorted whole blood as input, sequencing yielded unpaired chains. Study-wide findings and caveats: The matching step, a VDJdb search, favored anti-spike CD8 responses and missed private and CD4 specificities.

The length of the CDR3 is 15 residues. Germline values: CDR1 SGHRS, CDR2 YFSETQ. With 1 base removed from V and 6 bases from J, the gap between germline ends came to 14 bases. Unique molecular identifiers were affixed to single, distinct cDNA molecules. MiXCR was run by TCRdb on the 5' RACE reads, yielding one entry per CDR3 protein. The sample yields under 85,000 distinct CDR3 sequences, approximately 12% seen once. In the case of this clonotype: The antigen remains undetermined.

This sequence joins TRBV5-1 and TRBJ2-1; tentatively, D is TRBD2 (5 bases). Sequences were obtained from whole blood. The receptor was isolated from an adult who was a healthcare worker with PCR-confirmed SARS-CoV-2 infection or an uninfected control (not recorded which). CDR3 in amino acids: CASSLIGGLSNEQFF. CDR3 in DNA: TGCGCCAGCAGCTTGATTGGAGGCCTCTCCAATGAGCAGTTCTTC.